One sample yielded the 29 T cell receptor beta chains listed below, sequenced in a study of T cells in Graves' hyperthyroidism and ophthalmopathy (dated by TCRdb to about 2019). Library construction relied on multiplex PCR. The instrument given in TCRdb is Illumina HiSeq 2000. Amplification of TCR beta CDR3 regions was carried out from RNA transcripts. A first-round RT-PCR of the TCR CDR3 used the HTBI primer set with the Qiagen OneStep RT-PCR kit. In TCRdb, the public reads were trimmed at Q25 with fastp and aligned with MiXCR, with productive beta chains retained. Rows merge per CDR3 protein into single entries with the most common DNA and genes. The sample includes around 560,000 distinct CDR3 sequences, with approximately 15% observed a single time. The biggest ten clones account for 18% of the sample. The sample taken for sequencing was blood. All receptors derive from a woman between 18 and 29 years old with Graves' hyperthyroidism.

In its sample, this clonotype was seen a few times. The chain has TRBV20-1 and TRBJ2-5; the match to TRBD1 covers 11 bases. V was pared by 6 bases and J by 5 bases, with 8 bases of the junction left unmatched. This CDR3 comprises 14 residues. Per germline, CDR1 DFQATT and CDR2 SNEGSKA (reference sequence). CDR3 DNA sequence: TGCAGTGCGGACGGACAGGGGGCCGGGGAGACCCAGTACTTC. It codes for CSADGQGAGETQYF.

As regards this clonotype: A much larger clone lies a single base off, so this may be a read error. The DNA for the CDR3 is TGCAGTGCTAGTTTCGGGATAGGGGTGCGTGGCTACACCTTC. Amino acid sequence: CSASFGIGVRGYTF. V is TRBV20-1 and J is TRBJ1-2; a possible D gene is TRBD1 (5 bases). Trimming took off 3 bases at V and 7 bases at J, with 18 bases between the two ends. This CDR3 region has 14 residues. The germline V gene encodes CDR1 DFQATT and CDR2 SNEGSKA (reference sequence).

This clonotype was seen at least ten times. The chain recombines TRBV7-9 with TRBJ2-3; a weak D match, TRBD2 (5 bases). The germline V gene has CDR1 SEHNR and CDR2 FQNEAQ (reference sequence). The CDR3 sequence is 13 residues long. V gave up 5 bases and J gave up 1 base, with 7 bases separating them. The chain's CDR3 is CASSHSGTDTQYF. DNA of the CDR3: TGTGCCAGCAGCCATAGCGGCACAGATACGCAGTATTTT.

This clonotype was seen many times. The rearrangement joins TRBV12-3 or TRBV12-4 to TRBJ1-1; TRBD1 is a possible D gene (6 bases). The CDR3 covers 16 residues. Deletions cut 2 bases from V and 0 bases from J, with 13 bases between. The CDR3 DNA is TGTGCCAGCAGTTTAAATACAGGGAACTTGAACACTGAAGCTTTCTTT. The encoded protein is CASSLNTGNLNTEAFF.

The sample holds a few counts of this clonotype. A much larger clone is a single base away; this may be a read error. J is TRBJ2-7 and V is TRBV12-3 or TRBV12-4; 7 bases align to TRBD2. CDR3 size: 16 residues. The CDR3, as DNA: TGTGCCTGCAGCAGCCCTCGAGCGGGGAGCTCCTACGAGCAGTACTTC. Translated: CACSSPRAGSSYEQYF.

This clonotype was seen at least ten times. The rearrangement uses TRBV3-1 and TRBJ1-2, with D possibly being TRBD1 (5 bases). Germline V lookup: CDR1 LGHDT, CDR2 YNNKEL (reference sequence). V lost 0 bases to trimming and J lost 2 bases, with 16 bases between them. The CDR3 length is 17 residues. The CDR3 loop reads CASSQDRGGTDNYGYTF. In DNA form, the CDR3 reads TGTGCCAGCAGCCAAGATCGAGGCGGGACTGACAACTATGGCTACACCTTC.

This clonotype was counted ten times or more. The CDR3 sequence is CASSSMNEQFF. The CDR3, as DNA: TGTGCCAGCAGCTCAATGAATGAGCAGTTCTTC. The V gene is TRBV11-2, the J gene TRBJ2-1; no clear D gene. CDR1 and CDR2 from the germline V gene are SGHAT and FQNNGV. Trimming shortened V by 4 bases and J by 7 bases, and 5 bases separated the two germline ends. The CDR3 runs 11 residues.

The V call is TRBV27, the J call TRBJ2-4, with D perhaps assigned TRBD1 or TRBD2 (5 bases each). The germline CDR1 and CDR2 sequences are MNHEY and SMNVEV (reference sequence). V lost 0 bases and J lost 1, with 10 bases in between. This CDR3 comprises 16 residues. The CDR3 here is CASSLSGGWAKNIQYF. In nucleotides, the CDR3 is TGTGCCAGCAGTTTATCTGGGGGATGGGCCAAAAACATTCAGTACTTC.

The rearrangement uses TRBV2 and TRBJ1-1, with D perhaps matching TRBD1 (5 bases). Trimming removed 9 bases from V and 0 bases from J, with 8 bases in between. The CDR3 spans 12 residues. Germline V CDR1 and CDR2: SNHLY, FYNNEI. CDR3 coding DNA: TGTGCCAGATGGGGCATGAACACTGAAGCTTTCTTT. Translation: CARWGMNTEAFF.

In its sample, this clonotype was seen many times. V and J are TRBV20-1 and TRBJ2-5; 14 bases fit TRBD2. Germline V lookup: CDR1 DFQATT, CDR2 SNEGSKA (reference sequence). The V and J ends lost 4 bases and 5 bases, in that order; junction bases with no gene match: 9. The CDR3 runs 16 residues. The CDR3: CSAMGLAGVIVETQYF. DNA for the CDR3: TGCAGTGCTATGGGACTAGCGGGAGTAATTGTGGAGACCCAGTACTTC.

Only a few counts were recorded for this clonotype. V gene TRBV12-3 or TRBV12-4 combines with J gene TRBJ1-4; TRBD1 matches 8 bases. The CDR3 contains 16 residues. J gave up 0 bases and V 10 bases, and 10 bases lay outside the gene matches. CDR3 nucleotide sequence: TGTGCCACTAGGTCGGACAGGGCTACAACTAATGAAAAACTGTTTTTT. Translating it yields CATRSDRATTNEKLFF.

The gene calls are TRBV20-1 and TRBJ1-6, with 8 positions matching TRBD1. The trim removed 0 bases at V and 0 bases at J, leaving 4 bases unmatched. CDR1 is DFQATT and CDR2 is SNEGSKA in the germline V gene (reference sequence). CDR3 length: 17 amino acids. The CDR3 nucleotides are TGCAGTGCTAGAGATTGGACAGGGAGCTCCTATAATTCACCCCTCCACTTT. It translates to CSARDWTGSSYNSPLHF.

The chain has TRBV28 and TRBJ2-1; possible D gene TRBD2, 5 bases. From germline, CDR1 is MDHEN and CDR2 SYDVKM. V lost 3 bases and J lost 0, with 9 bases in between. There are 15 residues in the CDR3. CDR3 in DNA: TGTGCCAGCAGTTTTGAAGGGAGCTCCTACAATGAGCAGTTCTTC. Translating it yields CASSFEGSSYNEQFF.

This clonotype was counted at least ten times. The chain carries TRBV20-1 and TRBJ1-2; D ambiguous. This CDR3 is built from 12 residues. Deletions cut 3 bases from V and 1 base from J, with 6 bases between. Germline V CDR1 and CDR2: DFQATT, SNEGSKA (reference sequence). This chain's CDR3 is CSASTVNYGYTF. The CDR3 DNA follows: TGCAGTGCTAGTACAGTTAACTATGGCTACACCTTC.

This clonotype was counted ten times or more. This chain joins TRBV6-1 and TRBJ1-5; TRBD1 agrees at 10 bases. The length of the CDR3 is 16 residues. CDR1 is MNHNS, CDR2 SASEGT, per germline. The J segment lost 5 bases and the V segment lost 6 bases, leaving 10 bases of the junction unmatched. The CDR3 bases are TGTGCCAGCAGAAGACAGGGGGCCCCCGACGATCAGCCCCAGCATTTT. Translation gives CASRRQGAPDDQPQHF.

This clonotype was counted between two and nine times. The J gene is TRBJ1-3, the V gene TRBV30; D not resolved. Trimming took 4 bases from V and 0 from J, leaving 7 bases between them. CDR1 and CDR2 from the germline V gene are GTSNPN and SVGIG (reference sequence). CDR3 length: 13 residues. CDR3 sequence reads: CAWNRRSGNTIYF. Written as DNA, the CDR3 is TGTGCCTGGAACAGACGCTCTGGAAACACCATATATTTT.

The gene calls are TRBV7-9 and TRBJ2-2; D is perhaps TRBD1 or TRBD2 (5 bases each). V was shortened by 1 base and J by 6 bases, with 12 bases between the two germline ends. CDR1 and CDR2 (germline): SEHNR, FQNEAQ (reference sequence). The CDR3 is made up of 15 amino acids. CDR3 protein: CASSLGESRAGELFF. The CDR3, as DNA: TGTGCCAGCAGCTTAGGGGAGTCCAGGGCCGGGGAGCTGTTTTTT. Drawing the rest from reference TRBV7-9 and TRBJ2-2, the complete variable domain is DTGVSQNPRHKITKRGQNVTFRCDPISEHNRLYWYRQTLGQGPEFLTYFQNEAQLEKSRLLSDRFSAERPKGSFSTLEIQRTEQGDSAMYLCASSLGESRAGELFFGEGSRLTVL.

J is TRBJ2-7 and V is TRBV6-1; D uncertain. CDR1 MNHNS and CDR2 SASEGT come from the germline V gene. The CDR3 is 14 amino acids. Between the trimmed V and J ends, which lost 10 bases and 2 bases, there was a span of 18 bases. This CDR3 is CATRFVGRPYEQYF. The CDR3 DNA reads as TGTGCCACCAGATTCGTAGGCAGGCCCTACGAGCAGTACTTC.

This clonotype was observed at least ten times. The chain carries TRBV5-1 and TRBJ2-2; weak D call: TRBD1 (6 bases). V gave up 6 bases and J gave up 1 base, with 10 bases separating them. The CDR3 length is 14 residues. Looked up from germline, CDR1 is SGHRS and CDR2 is YFSETQ. The CDR3 DNA follows: TGCGCCAGCACCATGACAGGGAACACCGGGGAGCTGTTTTTT. It codes for CASTMTGNTGELFF. The full variable domain, completed using reference TRBV5-1 and TRBJ2-2, is KAGVTQTPRYLIKTRGQQVTLSCSPISGHRSVSWYQQTPGQGLQFLFEYFSETQRNKGNFPGRFSGRQFSNSRSEMNVSTLELGDSALYLCASTMTGNTGELFFGEGSRLTVL.

Ten or more counts support this clonotype. This chain uses TRBV11-2 with TRBJ2-7; TRBD2 agrees at 10 bases. The V and J ends lost 0 bases and 5 bases, in that order; junction bases with no gene match: 1. CDR1 and CDR2 from the germline V gene are SGHAT and FQNNGV. CDR3 length: 14 residues. CDR3 residues: CASSLDLAGDEQYF. CDR3 DNA: TGTGCCAGCAGCTTAGACCTAGCGGGAGACGAGCAGTACTTC.

The DNA for the CDR3 is TGTGCCAGTAGTATGGAGGTGACACCTGACGTTTGGCAAGAGACCCAGTACTTC. Protein sequence: CASSMEVTPDVWQETQYF. The rearrangement links TRBV19 to TRBJ2-5, with D perhaps TRBD2 (5 bases). Trimming removed 3 bases at V and 2 bases at J, with 22 bases between. The germline gives CDR1 LNHDA, CDR2 SQIVND (reference sequence). The CDR3 sequence is 18 residues long.

As regards this clonotype: This could be a read error, since a much larger clone is one nucleotide away. This rearrangement joins TRBV20-1 to TRBJ1-1; D possibly corresponds to TRBD1 (6 bases). Germline CDR1 is DFQATT and CDR2 is SNEGSKA (reference sequence). Between the trimmed V and J ends, which lost 3 bases and 2 bases, there was a span of 13 bases. The CDR3 is 14 residues long. The CDR3 bases are TGCAGTGCTAGGGGGGGCGGGGGTAACACTGAAGCTTTCTTT. Its protein is CSARGGGGNTEAFF.

The rearrangement links TRBV9 to TRBJ1-4; no clear D. CDR1 and CDR2 (germline): SGDLS, YYNGEE. V lost 3 bases, J lost 5 bases, and 8 bases lay in between. The CDR3 contains 13 residues. The CDR3 DNA sequence: TGTGCCAGCAGCGCGACGCAGAATGAAAAACTGTTTTTT. As protein: CASSATQNEKLFF.

Only a few counts were recorded for this clonotype. V usage is TRBV18 and J usage is TRBJ1-2; tentative D call: TRBD1 (5 bases). Trimming stripped 2 bases from V and 4 bases from J, with 11 bases between. The CDR3 loop spans 14 amino acids. Germline lookup yields CDR1 KGHSH and CDR2 LQKENI. CDR3 DNA sequence: TGTGCCAGCTCACCAGGGAGGGACCTCTATGGCTACACCTTC. Amino acid sequence: CASSPGRDLYGYTF.

The chain is built from TRBV10-2 and TRBJ1-5; D call uncertain. Looked up from germline, CDR1 is WSHSY and CDR2 is SAAADI. V was pared by 0 bases and J by 3 bases, with 6 bases between. This CDR3 has 14 amino acids. The CDR3 region has the DNA TGCGCCAGCAGTGAGTCGGAGACCAATCAGCCCCAGCATTTT. Residues: CASSESETNQPQHF.

This clonotype showed up just a few times. The chain couples TRBV3-1 to TRBJ2-3; 11 bases map to TRBD2. Losses at the gene ends were 4 bases for V and 5 bases for J; bases not matched to a gene: 5. The CDR3 extends over 15 amino acids. Germline assignment: CDR1 LGHDT and CDR2 YNNKEL (reference sequence). The CDR3 region has the DNA TGTGCCAGCAGCCCGACTAGCGGGGTAGGAGATACGCAGTATTTT. Translation gives CASSPTSGVGDTQYF.

This chain joins TRBV27 and TRBJ2-2; D not resolved. The CDR3 is made up of 14 amino acids. Germline V lookup: CDR1 MNHEY, CDR2 SMNVEV (reference sequence). V lost 6 bases and J lost 0, with 8 bases in between. CDR3 nucleotides: TGTGCCAGCAGACCGGGTCCGAACACCGGGGAGCTGTTTTTT. It encodes CASRPGPNTGELFF.

This chain links TRBV10-3 with TRBJ1-6; unclear D gene. Trimming shortened V by 0 bases and J by 8 bases, and 8 bases separated the two germline ends. Germline V lookup: CDR1 ENHRY, CDR2 SYGVKD. The CDR3 is 14 amino acids. In nucleotides, the CDR3 is TGTGCCATCAGTGAGTCGGACGGCGATTCACCCCTCCACTTT. This codes for CAISESDGDSPLHF.

The CDR3: CASSQDWGSAAGYTF. The CDR3 bases are TGCGCCAGCAGCCAAGATTGGGGCTCTGCGGCTGGCTACACCTTC. The chain joins TRBV4-3 to TRBJ1-2, with D maybe TRBD1 (5 bases). The CDR3 spans 15 residues. V was pared by 0 bases and J by 7 bases, with 15 bases between. Germline V gives CDR1 LGHNA, CDR2 YSLEER.